This is a list of T cell receptor beta chains from one sample in a study of neurological immune-mediated disorders. TCRdb independently ran MiXCR on the 5' RACE reads; one entry per CDR3 protein. This sample has tens of thousands of distinct CDR3 sequences, with over 12% found just once. Sequences were obtained from PBMCs. The receptor set was obtained from a woman aged 45-65 years in good health. CDR3s include the opening cysteine and the closing phenylalanine or tryptophan. The D gene is left open where the match is weak. The listing skips clone size in some rows; elsewhere it reads once, few, many or a size class.

V gene	D gene	J gene	clone size	CDR3 DNA	CDR3 protein
TRBV12-3/TRBV12-4	TRBD1	TRBJ2-3	-	TGTGCCAGTAATAACCACGGGACAGTGTCAGATACGCAGTATTTT	CASNNHGTVSDTQYF
TRBV29-1	-	TRBJ2-5	many	TGCAGCGTCGGGGGCAGCGAGACCCAGTACTTC	CSVGGSETQYF
TRBV12-3/TRBV12-4	TRBD2	TRBJ2-1	many	TGTGCCAGCAGCCCTCTGGCGGGAGCTTTGAATGAGCAGTTCTTC	CASSPLAGALNEQFF
TRBV10-3	-	TRBJ2-7	many	TGTGCCATCAGACAGGGAGCCCACGAGCAGTACTTC	CAIRQGAHEQYF
TRBV5-1	-	TRBJ2-2	many	TGCGCCAGCAGCTTCGGCGGCTTGAACACCGGGGAGCTGTTTTTT	CASSFGGLNTGELFF
TRBV24-1	-	TRBJ2-3	-	TGTGCCTCCAGTGATTGGGGAAATACACAGTATTTT	CASSDWGNTQYF
TRBV5-1	-	TRBJ1-2	many	TGCGCCAGCAGCTTGGTTCTGCCACCCCCGTACACCTTC	CASSLVLPPPYTF
TRBV5-1	TRBD1	TRBJ2-5	-	TGCGCCAGCAGCTTAGGGGACAGGACCCAAGAGACCCAGTACTTC	CASSLGDRTQETQYF
TRBV7-2	-	TRBJ2-3	-	TGTGCCAGCAGCTTAGCGGTGTGCACAGATACGCAGTATTTT	CASSLAVCTDTQYF
TRBV7-2	-	TRBJ1-1	many	TGTGCCAGCAGCTTATTACAGGCGCACACTGAAGCTTTCTTT	CASSLLQAHTEAFF
TRBV28	TRBD2	TRBJ2-3	-	TGTGCCAGCAGGCTAGCGGGACAACGCACAGATACGCAGTATTTT	CASRLAGQRTDTQYF
TRBV29-1	-	TRBJ2-5	many	TGCAGCGTTGAGGACTGGAAAGAGACCCAGTACTTC	CSVEDWKETQYF
TRBV6-5	-	TRBJ2-6	many	TGTGCCAGCAGTTACCGGGGAAGGGTGGGCCTTAGCTCTGGGGCCAACGTCCTGACTTTC	CASSYRGRVGLSSGANVLTF
TRBV24-1	-	TRBJ2-2	many	TGTGCCACCAGCGCTCGGACGGTAGGGACGGACACCGGGGAGCTGTTTTTT	CATSARTVGTDTGELFF
TRBV7-9	-	TRBJ2-6	-	TGTGCCAGCAGCCAGGATATTTCCCCTGGGGCCAACGTCCTGACTTTC	CASSQDISPGANVLTF
TRBV15	-	TRBJ2-3	-	TGTGCCACCAGCAGCCTCGGGACGGTAACAGATACGCAGTATTTT	CATSSLGTVTDTQYF
TRBV30	-	TRBJ2-1	many	TGTGCCTGGAGTCCGGACTCTCACAATGAGCAGTTCTTC	CAWSPDSHNEQFF
TRBV27	-	TRBJ1-5	many	TGTGCCAGCAGTCGAAACAGAGACCGGGGAAATCAGCCCCAGCATTTT	CASSRNRDRGNQPQHF
TRBV5-5	-	TRBJ2-5	many	TGTGCCAGCAGCTTGGGTTCAGACCAAGAGACCCAGTACTTC	CASSLGSDQETQYF
TRBV5-1	-	TRBJ2-5	many	TGCGCCAGCACCTTTGGCTACCTTCAAGAGACCCAGTACTTC	CASTFGYLQETQYF
TRBV5-1	-	TRBJ2-2	-	TGCGCCAGAAGCTTACAGGGATCGTACACCGGGGAGCTGTTTTTT	CARSLQGSYTGELFF
TRBV28	-	TRBJ1-1	many	TGTGCCAGCAGTTCACTGACAGGGAACACTGAAGCTTTCTTT	CASSSLTGNTEAFF
TRBV5-1	-	TRBJ2-1	-	TGCGCCAGCAGCCTAGACATCTCCTACAATGAGCAGTTCTTC	CASSLDISYNEQFF
TRBV5-5	-	TRBJ2-2	many	TGTGCCAGCATCGTTAGGGGGACCGGGGAGCTGTTTTTT	CASIVRGTGELFF
TRBV5-1	TRBD1	TRBJ2-3	many	TGCGCCAGCGACAGGGGGCCGGGTCGTCCCACAGATACGCAGTATTTT	CASDRGPGRPTDTQYF
TRBV5-1	-	TRBJ1-6	many	TGCGCCAGCAGCTTGGTACAGGATAATTCACCCCTCCACTTT	CASSLVQDNSPLHF
TRBV3-1	TRBD1	TRBJ2-5	few	TGTGCCAGCAGCCAAGGAGGAAAGTATCGGACAGGGAGAGAGACCCAGTACTTC	CASSQGGKYRTGRETQYF
TRBV3-1	-	TRBJ2-1	many	TGTGCCAGCAGCCAACCGGGATCCGGGGTTGAGCAGTTCTTC	CASSQPGSGVEQFF
TRBV5-1	-	TRBJ1-1	many	TGCGCCAGCAGCCCTCCTCGGCGGGAAACTGAAGCTTTCTTT	CASSPPRRETEAFF
TRBV24-1	TRBD2	TRBJ2-3	many	TGTGCCACCACCGGGGGGGGAAGCACAGATACGCAGTATTTT	CATTGGGSTDTQYF
TRBV28	TRBD2	TRBJ2-3	many	TGTGCCAGCAGTTTGACTAGCGGGACGCAGTATTTT	CASSLTSGTQYF
TRBV27	TRBD2	TRBJ2-5	many	TGTGCCAGCAGTCACGAAATGGGGACTAGCGGGTATCAAGAGACCCAGTACTTC	CASSHEMGTSGYQETQYF
TRBV7-3	TRBD1	TRBJ2-1	many	TGTGCCAGCAGCTTAAGACAGGGCGTCTACAATGAGCAGTTCTTC	CASSLRQGVYNEQFF
TRBV29-1	-	TRBJ2-7	many	TGCAGCGCCGCCGGGACACCTTACGAGCAGTACTTC	CSAAGTPYEQYF